Presented here are 16 T cell receptor beta chains from one specimen sequenced in a study of Ad26.COV2.S vaccination and SARS-CoV-2 variants (TCRdb year 2021). The sample's treatment or condition, from its label and the paper: about 20 received Ad26.COV2.S at low or high dose, single or two shots; a few received placebo; per-sample allocation not given. Repertoires of vaccine and placebo recipients were sequenced from samples taken on day 63 after the first injection. Preparation of the library involved the immunoSEQ multiplex PCR assay. TCRdb obtained this table from immuneACCESS and retained in-frame rearrangements with V and J assigned. These tables miss some clones; where compared with another copy, unresolved V genes account for less than half of the shortfall, and the remainder is unexplained. The sample data list hundreds of thousands of clones, and about 90% of these were observed just once. Over 1.5% of the sample comes from the top ten.

This sample comprised peripheral blood, obtained in a trial of Ad26.COV2.S vaccine versus placebo. These receptors all come from a person aged 18 to 59 who received the Ad26.COV2.S COVID-19 vaccine or a placebo.

The chain is built from TRBV15 and TRBJ2-5; D gene ambiguous. From germline, CDR1 is LNHNV and CDR2 YYDKDF (reference sequence). The CDR3 is 14 residues long. V shed 0 bases and J shed 2 bases, with 7 bases lying between them. CDR3 sequence reads: CATSRDSRQETQYF. As DNA, the CDR3 is TGTGCCACCAGCAGAGATTCTCGACAAGAGACCCAGTACTTC.

This chain links TRBV9 with TRBJ1-2; TRBD1 might be the D (5 bases). Per the germline V gene, CDR1 is SGDLS and CDR2 is YYNGEE. V lost 0 bases, J lost 4 bases, and 10 bases lay in between. There are 14 residues in the CDR3. CDR3 in amino acids: CASSVAYRSYGYTF. The DNA of the CDR3 is TGTGCCAGCAGCGTAGCCTACAGGAGCTATGGCTACACCTTC.

The chain links TRBV28 to TRBJ2-7; D uncertain. V dropped 5 bases and J dropped 0 bases, with 11 bases sitting between them. Germline V CDR1 and CDR2: MDHEN, SYDVKM. The CDR3 extends over 14 amino acids. CDR3 in DNA: TGTGCCAGCAGTCTACAGACTCTCTCCTACGAGCAGTACTTC. The encoded protein is CASSLQTLSYEQYF.

This clone was seen only a few times. The genes are TRBV11-2 and TRBJ2-7; D remains ambiguous. The germline V gene encodes CDR1 SGHAT and CDR2 FQNNGV. The CDR3 has 13 amino acids. V shed 5 bases and J shed 5 bases, with 13 bases lying between them. The CDR3 sequence is CASSPNLVDEQYF. The CDR3 region has the DNA TGTGCCAGCAGCCCTAATCTGGTAGACGAGCAGTACTTC.

This clone was picked up a small number of times. V usage is TRBV7-9 and J usage is TRBJ2-7; TRBD2 matches 9 bases. V lost 4 bases, J lost 3 bases, and 10 bases stayed unmatched. The CDR3 has 16 amino acids. Germline V gene lookup returns CDR1 SEHNR and CDR2 FQNEAQ (reference sequence). Here the CDR3 DNA reads TGTGCCAGCAGCTCCAATAGCGGGGGTCACTACTACGAGCAGTACTTC. It yields the protein CASSSNSGGHYYEQYF.

The V gene is TRBV19, the J gene TRBJ1-1; D ambiguous. Trimming pared 1 base from V and 4 bases from J, leaving 10 bases between. The germline gives CDR1 LNHDA, CDR2 SQIVND (reference sequence). The CDR3 is 14 amino acids. The CDR3 sequence is CASSIGPGLTEAFF. The CDR3 coding sequence is TGTGCCAGTAGTATAGGGCCCGGGCTCACTGAAGCTTTCTTT.

The V call is TRBV19, the J call TRBJ1-1; D perhaps matches TRBD1 (5 bases). This CDR3 region has 14 residues. Deletions cut 4 bases from V and 1 base from J, with 10 bases between. Germline CDR1 reads LNHDA; CDR2 reads SQIVND (reference sequence). The CDR3 sequence is CASSTGAPNTEAFF. CDR3 nucleotides: TGTGCCAGTAGTACTGGGGCACCGAACACTGAAGCTTTCTTT. The full variable domain, with the rest looked up from reference TRBV19 and TRBJ1-1, is DGGITQSPKYLFRKEGQNVTLSCEQNLNHDAMYWYRQDPGQGLRLIYYSQIVNDFQKGDIAEGYSVSREKKESFPLTVTSAQKNPTAFYLCASSTGAPNTEAFFGQGTRLTVV.

The chain has TRBV5-6 and TRBJ1-5; D uncertain. This CDR3 region has 18 residues. The germline V gene has CDR1 SGHDT and CDR2 YYEEEE. The ends were cut back, 0 bases at V and 3 bases at J, with 19 bases in the middle. DNA of the CDR3: TGTGCCAGCAGCTTGGGGGTGGAGTCAGGTGCCCTCAATCAGCCCCAGCATTTT. Its protein product is CASSLGVESGALNQPQHF.

V and J are TRBV21-1 and TRBJ2-6; the D call TRBD1 from the table was never checked on the DNA. TRBV21-1 is designated a pseudogene. CDR3 size: 20 residues. Here the CDR3 reads CASSKVTGTGFSSGANVLTF. CDR3 sequence (DNA): TGTGCCAGCAGCAAAGTCACCGGGACAGGGTTCTCGTCTGGGGCCAACGTCCTGACTTTC.

This chain links TRBV16 with TRBJ2-6, with TRBD1 identical over 7 bases. Trimming took 4 bases from V and 3 from J; bases not matched to a gene: 12. Germline CDR1 reads KGHSY; CDR2 reads FQNENV. The CDR3 spans 18 residues. CDR3 amino acids: CASSLSGQGVRGANVLTF. CDR3 sequence (DNA): TGTGCCAGCAGCCTTTCAGGCCAGGGGGTACGTGGGGCCAACGTCCTGACTTTC.

The rearrangement uses TRBV30 and TRBJ2-3; 7 bases agree with TRBD2. CDR1 is GTSNPN, CDR2 SVGIG, per germline (reference sequence). V lost 4 bases, J lost 0 bases, and 7 bases stayed unmatched. The CDR3 is made up of 15 amino acids. The CDR3 spells CAWTPPSGSTDTQYF. The CDR3 DNA follows: TGTGCCTGGACCCCACCTAGCGGTAGCACAGATACGCAGTATTTT. The entire variable domain, with the rest obtained from reference TRBV30 and TRBJ2-3, is as follows: SQTIHQWPATLVQPVGSPLSLECTVEGTSNPNLYWYRQAAGRGLQLLFYSVGIGQISSEVPQNLSASRPQDRQFILSSKKLLLSDSGFYLCAWTPPSGSTDTQYFGPGTRLTVL.

The CDR3 here is CASSLASLGNPEKLFF. The CDR3 DNA reads as TGTGCCAGCAGCTTGGCCTCGTTGGGTAATCCTGAAAAACTGTTTTTT. The V and J genes are TRBV5-8 and TRBJ1-4; D gene ambiguous. Trimming shortened V by 0 bases and J by 7 bases, and 16 bases separated the two germline ends. The CDR3 has 16 amino acids. In germline, CDR1 is SGHTS, CDR2 YDEGEE.

The chain carries TRBV7-2 and TRBJ2-2; D remains unclear. The CDR3 totals 13 residues. The V gene lost 10 bases and the J gene lost 2 bases, with 11 bases spanning the gap. CDR1 is SGHTA and CDR2 is FQGNSA in the germline V gene. CDR3 in DNA: TGTGCCATCGAGGTCCTAAACACCGGGGAGCTGTTTTTT. Amino acid sequence: CAIEVLNTGELFF. Based on the CDR3 plus reference TRBV7-2 and TRBJ2-2, the full variable domain is GAGVSQSPSNKVTEKGKDVELRCDPISGHTALYWYRQSLGQGLEFLIYFQGNSAPDKSGLPSDRFSAERTGGSVSTLTIQRTQQEDSAVYLCAIEVLNTGELFFGEGSRLTVL.

V gene TRBV21-1 combines with J gene TRBJ1-1; TRBD1 is the table's D call, not checked against the DNA. TRBV21-1 is a pseudogene locus. The CDR3 contains 16 residues. The CDR3 DNA reads as TGTGCCAGCAGCAAAGTTGTCAGGGGCGGGAACACTGAAGCTTTCTTT. Protein sequence: CASSKVVRGGNTEAFF.

The chain combines TRBV2 with TRBJ1-3; D is undetermined. This CDR3 is 14 amino acids long. V dropped 4 bases and J dropped 1 base, with 8 bases sitting between them. The germline V gene has CDR1 SNHLY and CDR2 FYNNEI. CDR3: CASSGGGSGNTIYF. CDR3 nucleotides: TGTGCCAGCAGTGGGGGAGGGTCTGGAAACACCATATATTTT.

CDR3 region: CASSEANRDITEAFF. Here the CDR3 DNA reads TGTGCCAGCAGTGAAGCGAACAGGGACATCACTGAAGCTTTCTTT. V usage is TRBV2 and J usage is TRBJ1-1; tentatively, D is TRBD1 (6 bases). Trimming took off 0 bases at V and 4 bases at J, with 12 bases between the two ends. The V gene's germline CDR1 is SNHLY and CDR2 FYNNEI. The CDR3 runs to 15 residues.